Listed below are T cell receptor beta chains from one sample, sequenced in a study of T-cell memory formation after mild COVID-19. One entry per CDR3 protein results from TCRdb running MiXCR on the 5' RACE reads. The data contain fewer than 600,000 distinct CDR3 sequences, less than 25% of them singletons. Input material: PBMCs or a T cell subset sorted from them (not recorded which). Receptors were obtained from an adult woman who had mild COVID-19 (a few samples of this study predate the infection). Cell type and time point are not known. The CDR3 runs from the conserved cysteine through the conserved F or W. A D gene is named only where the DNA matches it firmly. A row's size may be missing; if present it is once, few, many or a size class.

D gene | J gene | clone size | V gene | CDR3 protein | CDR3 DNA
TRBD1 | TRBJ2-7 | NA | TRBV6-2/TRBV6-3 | CASSSKIRDSLTYEQYF | TGTGCCAGCAGTTCTAAAATCCGGGACAGCTTGACCTACGAGCAGTACTTC
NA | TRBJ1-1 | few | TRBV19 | CASSMKGVNTEAFF | TGTGCCAGTAGTATGAAGGGGGTGAACACTGAAGCTTTCTTT
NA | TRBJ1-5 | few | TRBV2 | CASRTNGRNQPQHF | TGTGCCAGCAGGACGAATGGCCGCAATCAGCCCCAGCATTTT
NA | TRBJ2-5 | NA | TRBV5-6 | CASGVNGETQYF | TGTGCCAGCGGGGTCAACGGGGAGACCCAGTACTTC
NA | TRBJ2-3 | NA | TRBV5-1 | CASSLGQPSGDTQYF | TGCGCCAGCAGCTTGGGGCAGCCTTCGGGAGATACGCAGTATTTT
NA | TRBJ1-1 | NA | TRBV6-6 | CASSYGQGRTEAFF | TGTGCCAGCAGTTATGGGCAGGGTAGGACTGAAGCTTTCTTT
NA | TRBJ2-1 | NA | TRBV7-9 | CASSLLSTGAYEQFF | TGTGCCAGCAGCTTATTGTCGACAGGTGCTTATGAGCAGTTCTTC
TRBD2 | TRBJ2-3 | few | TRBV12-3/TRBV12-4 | CASSLLGLARDTQYF | TGTGCCAGCAGCCTGCTGGGACTAGCACGAGATACGCAGTATTTT
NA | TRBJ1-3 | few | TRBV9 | CASSVGVSLSGNTIYF | TGTGCCAGCAGCGTAGGGGTCTCCCTCTCTGGAAACACCATATATTTT
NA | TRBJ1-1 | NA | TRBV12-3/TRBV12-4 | CASSLEGLRDTEAFF | TGTGCCAGCAGTTTAGAGGGGTTAAGGGACACTGAAGCTTTCTTT
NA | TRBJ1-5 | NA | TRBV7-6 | CASSLGTDWQPQHF | TGTGCCAGCAGCTTAGGGACTGACTGGCAGCCCCAGCATTTT
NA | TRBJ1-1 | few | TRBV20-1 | CSAPCFDTMNTEAFF | TGCAGTGCTCCTTGTTTTGACACCATGAACACTGAAGCTTTCTTT
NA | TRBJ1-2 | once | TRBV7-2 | CASSIGGPNYGYTF | TGTGCCAGCAGCATCGGGGGGCCTAACTATGGCTACACCTTC
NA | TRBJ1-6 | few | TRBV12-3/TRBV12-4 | CASSLLMESPLHF | TGTGCCAGCAGTTTATTGATGGAATCCCCCCTCCACTTT
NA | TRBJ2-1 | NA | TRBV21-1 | CASTTLSGGRIIVHNEQFF | TGTGCCAGCACCACATTATCGGGGGGCAGGATTATCGTCCACAATGAGCAGTTCTTC
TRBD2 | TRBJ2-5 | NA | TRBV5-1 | CASSFRMLAGGPGQTQYF | TGCGCCAGCAGCTTTCGAATGCTTGCGGGGGGGCCAGGACAGACCCAGTACTTC
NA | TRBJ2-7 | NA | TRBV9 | CASSARRAASSYEQYF | TGTGCCAGCAGCGCCCGTAGAGCCGCCAGCTCCTACGAGCAGTACTTC
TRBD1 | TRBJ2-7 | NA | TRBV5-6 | CASSLGQAEYF | TGTGCCAGCAGCCTAGGACAGGCGGAGTACTTC
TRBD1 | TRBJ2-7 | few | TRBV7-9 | CASSSPGQSYEQYF | TGTGCCAGCAGCTCCCCGGGACAGTCCTACGAGCAGTACTTC
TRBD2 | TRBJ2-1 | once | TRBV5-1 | CASSLFDPTSTEQFF | TGCGCCAGCAGCTTGTTTGACCCGACTAGCACTGAGCAGTTCTTC
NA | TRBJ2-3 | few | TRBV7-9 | CASSLWRILAESTDTQYF | TGTGCCAGCAGCTTATGGCGGATCCTGGCGGAAAGCACAGATACGCAGTATTTT
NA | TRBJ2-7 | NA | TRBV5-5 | CASRARVDEQYF | TGTGCCAGCAGAGCCAGGGTAGACGAGCAGTACTTC
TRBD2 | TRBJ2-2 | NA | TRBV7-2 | CASISRLADLANTGELFF | TGTGCCAGCATTTCACGTCTAGCGGACCTAGCGAACACCGGGGAGCTGTTTTTT
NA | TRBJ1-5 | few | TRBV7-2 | CASNHGGNRREPQHF | TGTGCCAGCAACCACGGGGGTAACCGGAGGGAGCCCCAGCATTTT
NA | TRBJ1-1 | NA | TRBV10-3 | CAISESPGGSEAFF | TGTGCCATCAGTGAGTCCCCTGGAGGCTCTGAAGCTTTCTTT
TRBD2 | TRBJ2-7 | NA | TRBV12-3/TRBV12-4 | CASSLNGGSRYEQYF | TGTGCCAGCAGTTTAAATGGCGGGAGTAGGTACGAGCAGTACTTC
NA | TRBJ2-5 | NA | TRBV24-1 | CATSDLAGAGETQYF | TGTGCCACCAGTGATTTGGCCGGGGCGGGAGAGACCCAGTACTTC
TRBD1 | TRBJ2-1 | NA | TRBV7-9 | CASSRTGAGNEQFF | TGTGCCAGCAGCCGGACAGGGGCGGGCAATGAGCAGTTCTTC
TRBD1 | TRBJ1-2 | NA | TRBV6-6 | CASSGPDRGLGGYTF | TGTGCCAGCAGTGGCCCGGACAGGGGCCTCGGTGGCTACACCTTC
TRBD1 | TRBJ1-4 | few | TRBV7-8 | CASSTRQGAVEKLFF | TGTGCCAGCAGCACTCGGCAGGGGGCCGTTGAAAAACTGTTTTTT
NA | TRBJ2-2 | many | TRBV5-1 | CASSSPTNTGELFF | TGCGCCAGCAGCTCCCCCACAAACACCGGGGAGCTGTTTTTT
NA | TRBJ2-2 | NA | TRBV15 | CATSPFLGGAPNTGELFF | TGTGCCACCAGCCCCTTCTTAGGGGGGGCCCCTAACACCGGGGAGCTGTTTTTT
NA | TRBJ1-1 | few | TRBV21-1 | CASSNRGGGPEAFF | TGTGCCAGCAGCAACAGGGGAGGTGGGCCTGAAGCTTTCTTT
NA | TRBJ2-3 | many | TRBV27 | CASNLRLQSTDTQYF | TGTGCCAGCAATCTCCGCTTACAGAGCACAGATACGCAGTATTTT
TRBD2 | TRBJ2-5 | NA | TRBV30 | CAWKIAGGGTQYF | TGTGCCTGGAAAATAGCGGGGGGTGGGACCCAGTACTTC
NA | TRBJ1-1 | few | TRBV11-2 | CASSFLDILRSTEAFF | TGTGCCAGCAGCTTCTTGGACATCCTGAGATCCACTGAAGCTTTCTTT
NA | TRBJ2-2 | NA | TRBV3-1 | CASSQGRITGELFF | TGTGCCAGCAGCCAGGGCCGCATAACCGGGGAGCTGTTTTTT
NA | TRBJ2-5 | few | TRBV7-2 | CAISQGEGGETQYF | TGTGCCATCTCCCAGGGGGAGGGCGGCGAGACCCAGTACTTC
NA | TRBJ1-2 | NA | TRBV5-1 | CASSFSRTDSPNYGYTF | TGCGCCAGCAGCTTTTCACGGACGGATAGCCCTAACTATGGCTACACCTTC
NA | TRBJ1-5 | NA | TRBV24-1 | CATSAVETNQPQHF | TGTGCCACCAGTGCTGTGGAGACTAATCAGCCCCAGCATTTT
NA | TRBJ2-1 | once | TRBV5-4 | CASSLAYARGVPELFF | TGTGCCAGCAGCTTGGCCTATGCTAGGGGGGTCCCGGAACTGTTCTTC
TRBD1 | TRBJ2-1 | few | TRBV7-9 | CASRGTVFGNEQFF | TGTGCCAGCAGAGGGACAGTCTTCGGGAATGAGCAGTTCTTC
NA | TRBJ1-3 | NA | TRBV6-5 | CASSYSRQSGGNTIYF | TGTGCCAGCAGTTACTCCAGACAGTCTGGTGGAAACACCATATATTTT
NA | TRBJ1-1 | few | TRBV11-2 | CASSLAPGSTEAFF | TGTGCCAGCAGCTTAGCTCCAGGGAGCACTGAAGCTTTCTTT
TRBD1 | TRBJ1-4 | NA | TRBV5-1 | CASSTGQEATNEKLFF | TGCGCCAGCAGCACAGGACAGGAGGCAACTAATGAAAAACTGTTTTTT
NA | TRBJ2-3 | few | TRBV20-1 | CSARDPQHTDTQYF | TGCAGTGCTAGAGATCCTCAACACACAGATACGCAGTATTTT
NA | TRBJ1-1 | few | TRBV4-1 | CASSQEWAVGAGTEAFF | TGCGCCAGCAGCCAAGAATGGGCCGTAGGGGCAGGGACTGAAGCTTTCTTT
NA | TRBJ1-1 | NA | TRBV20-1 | CSASRSRNTEAFF | TGCAGTGCTAGTCGCTCAAGGAACACTGAAGCTTTCTTT
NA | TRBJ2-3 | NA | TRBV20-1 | CSAPVGGRGPTDTQYF | TGCAGTGCTCCGGTAGGGGGGAGGGGCCCCACAGATACGCAGTATTTT